A selection of T cell receptor beta chains follows, all from one sample in a study of blood T cells in healthy people across ages. MiXCR was run by TCRdb on the 5' RACE reads, yielding one entry per CDR3 protein. The sample has 800,000 or so distinct CDR3 sequences, about 62% seen once. The sample taken for sequencing was blood. These TCRs come from a man aged 25-45 years in good health. Both conserved end residues are part of each CDR3. Fields, in order: D gene, J gene, V gene, clone size, CDR3 DNA, CDR3 protein. The D gene is left open where the match is weak. Only part of the rows carry a size: once, few, many, or a class if the clone is expanded.

d_gene: .
j_gene: TRBJ2-7
v_gene: TRBV5-1
abundance: .
CDR3nt: TGCGCCAGCAGCTCCACGGGACGGGAATACGAGCAGTACTTC
CDR3aa: CASSSTGREYEQYF

d_gene: .
j_gene: TRBJ2-3
v_gene: TRBV7-2
abundance: .
CDR3nt: TGTGCCAGCAGCCTAGCGATGAGCACAGATACGCAGTATTTT
CDR3aa: CASSLAMSTDTQYF

d_gene: .
j_gene: TRBJ2-2
v_gene: TRBV6-6
abundance: .
CDR3nt: TGTGCCAGCAAACTCGATCACACCGGGGAGCTGTTTTTT
CDR3aa: CASKLDHTGELFF

d_gene: TRBD1
j_gene: TRBJ2-1
v_gene: TRBV18
abundance: .
CDR3nt: TGTGCCAGCTCAAACCGGGACAGTCATTTAGATGAGCAGTTCTTC
CDR3aa: CASSNRDSHLDEQFF

d_gene: .
j_gene: TRBJ2-7
v_gene: TRBV4-3
abundance: few
CDR3nt: TGCGCCAGCAGCCAAGGAGCCAGCCCCTACGAGCAGTACTTC
CDR3aa: CASSQGASPYEQYF

d_gene: .
j_gene: TRBJ1-1
v_gene: TRBV7-2
abundance: .
CDR3nt: TGTGCCAGCAGCTTAGTCGTCCAAGTAAGCGCTGAAGCTTTCTTT
CDR3aa: CASSLVVQVSAEAFF

d_gene: .
j_gene: TRBJ1-5
v_gene: TRBV2
abundance: once
CDR3nt: TGTGCCAACAGCCCAAGGGGCGTCGGAGGGGGTCCCCAGCATTTT
CDR3aa: CANSPRGVGGGPQHF

d_gene: TRBD1
j_gene: TRBJ2-5
v_gene: TRBV20-1
abundance: .
CDR3nt: TGCAGTGCTAGAGACCGGACAGGGGGCAGAGAGACCCAGTACTTC
CDR3aa: CSARDRTGGRETQYF

d_gene: .
j_gene: TRBJ2-6
v_gene: TRBV3-1
abundance: .
CDR3nt: TGTGCCAGCAGCCAAGGAGCCGCTGGGGCCAACGTCCTGACTTTC
CDR3aa: CASSQGAAGANVLTF

d_gene: .
j_gene: TRBJ1-3
v_gene: TRBV7-2
abundance: .
CDR3nt: TGTGCCAGCAGCTTATCGTCCTCCAGCTCTGGAAACACCATATATTTT
CDR3aa: CASSLSSSSSGNTIYF

d_gene: TRBD1
j_gene: TRBJ2-1
v_gene: TRBV5-1
abundance: .
CDR3nt: TGCGCCAGCAGCCCCTGGGACAGTTACAATGAGCAGTTCTTC
CDR3aa: CASSPWDSYNEQFF

d_gene: TRBD1
j_gene: TRBJ1-4
v_gene: TRBV29-1
abundance: .
CDR3nt: TGCAGCGTTGGCAAACAGGGGGAGGAAAAACTGTTTTTT
CDR3aa: CSVGKQGEEKLFF

d_gene: .
j_gene: TRBJ1-2
v_gene: TRBV12-3/TRBV12-4
abundance: .
CDR3nt: TGTGCCAGCAGTTTGTACCCAGAGCTCTATGGCTACACCTTC
CDR3aa: CASSLYPELYGYTF

d_gene: .
j_gene: TRBJ2-7
v_gene: TRBV29-1
abundance: .
CDR3nt: TGCAGCGTTGAAGATCTTTTTTCCTACGAGCAGTACTTC
CDR3aa: CSVEDLFSYEQYF

d_gene: .
j_gene: TRBJ2-1
v_gene: TRBV7-2
abundance: .
CDR3nt: TGTGCCCGCAGCAAGACTAACTGGAATGAGCAGTTCTTC
CDR3aa: CARSKTNWNEQFF

d_gene: TRBD2
j_gene: TRBJ2-7
v_gene: TRBV15
abundance: .
CDR3nt: TGTGCCACCAGCAGAGCACTAGCGGGGCTTTACGAGCAGTACTTC
CDR3aa: CATSRALAGLYEQYF

d_gene: .
j_gene: TRBJ2-6
v_gene: TRBV6-1
abundance: few
CDR3nt: TGTGCCAGCAGTGAACTGTCGACATCTGGGGCCAACGTCCTGACTTTC
CDR3aa: CASSELSTSGANVLTF

d_gene: TRBD2
j_gene: TRBJ2-1
v_gene: TRBV4-3
abundance: .
CDR3nt: TGCGCCAGCAGCCAAGATGGACGGCCGACTAGCGGGTACTATGAGCAGTTCTTC
CDR3aa: CASSQDGRPTSGYYEQFF

d_gene: .
j_gene: TRBJ2-1
v_gene: TRBV6-6
abundance: .
CDR3nt: TGTGCCAGCAGTACCTCGAATGAGCAGTTCTTC
CDR3aa: CASSTSNEQFF

d_gene: .
j_gene: TRBJ1-4
v_gene: TRBV7-2
abundance: .
CDR3nt: TGTGCCAGCAGCTTAGCCGGGGTGGGGGAAAAACTGTTTTTT
CDR3aa: CASSLAGVGEKLFF

d_gene: .
j_gene: TRBJ2-1
v_gene: TRBV15
abundance: .
CDR3nt: TGTGCCACCAGCAGAGACAGGAGCTCCTACAATGAGCAGTTCTTC
CDR3aa: CATSRDRSSYNEQFF

d_gene: .
j_gene: TRBJ1-2
v_gene: TRBV20-1
abundance: .
CDR3nt: TGCAGTGCAATCAGTGAGGCAGGGCCGAACTATGGCTACACCTTC
CDR3aa: CSAISEAGPNYGYTF

d_gene: TRBD2
j_gene: TRBJ2-5
v_gene: TRBV7-3
abundance: .
CDR3nt: TGTGCCAGCAGCATTAGCGGGGGGACGGGGGAGACCCAGTACTTC
CDR3aa: CASSISGGTGETQYF

d_gene: .
j_gene: TRBJ1-2
v_gene: TRBV6-5
abundance: .
CDR3nt: TGTGCCAGCAGTTACTCTATGGGCCCGGGGATCAATGGCTACACCTTC
CDR3aa: CASSYSMGPGINGYTF

d_gene: .
j_gene: TRBJ2-3
v_gene: TRBV28
abundance: .
CDR3nt: TGTGCCAGCAGTCCCCCAGTAGCGGAAGGCACAGATACGCAGTATTTT
CDR3aa: CASSPPVAEGTDTQYF

d_gene: .
j_gene: TRBJ2-5
v_gene: TRBV7-2
abundance: .
CDR3nt: TGTGCCAGCAGCTTAAACAGCCTTGAGCAGTACTTC
CDR3aa: CASSLNSLEQYF